These 15 T cell receptor beta chains came from one sample sequenced in a study of T cell changes during pregnancy in multiple sclerosis. Measured with immunoSEQ multiplex PCR; TCRdb has only the in-frame clones, and not every one. The sample shows some 93,000 clones, roughly 89% of them seen only once. This specimen consisted of peripheral blood, obtained after pregnancy. The source is a female donor in good health, enrolled as a control in a pregnancy study.

The rearrangement joins TRBV10-3 to TRBJ2-7; 10 bases line up with TRBD1. Germline values: CDR1 ENHRY, CDR2 SYGVKD. The CDR3 is 15 amino acids. The junction had 4 bases not matched to a gene; V was cut back by 3 bases and J by 2 bases. The CDR3 region has the DNA TGTGCCATCAGTGATGAGGGGACAGGGGCCTACGAGCAGTACTTC. Protein: CAISDEGTGAYEQYF.

The chain uses TRBV7-2 and TRBJ2-4; D call uncertain. V gave up 1 base and J gave up 8 bases, with 12 bases separating them. The germline V gene has CDR1 SGHTA and CDR2 FQGNSA. The CDR3 contains 14 residues. CDR3 region: CASSLELPTDIQYF. The CDR3 nucleotides are TGTGCCAGCAGCTTAGAGTTGCCCACGGACATTCAGTACTTC.

The chain uses TRBV29-1 and TRBJ2-2, with D perhaps TRBD1 (5 bases). CDR1 is SQVTM and CDR2 is ANQGSEA in the germline V gene. The CDR3 has 14 residues. Trimming removed 4 bases at V and 6 bases at J, with 15 bases between. The DNA of the CDR3 is TGCAGCGTTGCGGACCCGCAAGGGGCCGGGGAGCTGTTTTTT. Translation: CSVADPQGAGELFF.

The rearrangement links TRBV7-8 to TRBJ2-5; D not certain. The CDR3 sequence is 15 residues long. V lost 5 bases to trimming and J lost 2 bases, with 15 bases between them. Per germline, CDR1 SGHVS and CDR2 FQNEAQ. CDR3 coding DNA: TGTGCCAGCAGCCCGCACCGCAGGCGACAAGAGACCCAGTACTTC. This gives the protein CASSPHRRRQETQYF.

J is TRBJ2-1 and V is TRBV4-3; maybe TRBD1 (5 bases). This CDR3 has 15 amino acids. V shed 0 bases and J shed 4 bases, with 10 bases lying between them. Germline V CDR1 and CDR2: LGHNA, YSLEER. CDR3: CASSQDQQAYNEQFF. CDR3 in DNA: TGCGCCAGCAGCCAAGATCAACAGGCTTACAATGAGCAGTTCTTC.

This chain links TRBV14 with TRBJ1-1; possibly TRBD1 for D (6 bases). The length of the CDR3 is 12 residues. The V gene lost 2 bases and the J gene lost 11 bases, with 12 bases spanning the gap. Germline V gene lookup returns CDR1 SGHDN and CDR2 FVKESK. CDR3 in DNA: TGTGCCAGCAGCCAAATCGGGACAAAGGCTTTCTTT. As protein: CASSQIGTKAFF.

This clone was seen just once. The J gene is TRBJ1-5, the V gene TRBV18; D may be TRBD1 (5 bases). CDR3 size: 13 residues. V was shortened by 3 bases and J by 5 bases, with 8 bases between the two germline ends. Germline V gene lookup returns CDR1 KGHSH and CDR2 LQKENI. The CDR3 sequence is CASSPSRDQPQHF. Here the CDR3 DNA reads TGTGCCAGCTCACCTTCCAGGGATCAGCCCCAGCATTTT.

The chain is built from TRBV16 and TRBJ1-1; D is unclear. The ends were cut back, 4 bases at V and 4 bases at J, with 10 bases in the middle. Germline-derived CDR1 and CDR2 are KGHSY and FQNENV. The CDR3 has 13 amino acids. The CDR3 DNA sequence: TGTGCCAGCAGCCTAGGTCCGGGCACTGAAGCTTTCTTT. It encodes CASSLGPGTEAFF.

The CDR3 spells CASSIRLAGVGEQFF. The CDR3 DNA follows: TGTGCCAGTAGTATCCGACTAGCGGGGGTGGGAGAGCAGTTCTTC. The V gene is TRBV19, the J gene TRBJ2-1; 12 bases agree with TRBD2. The CDR3 spans 15 residues. Trimming cost V 3 bases and J 10 bases; bases outside gene matches: 7. Germline V lookup: CDR1 LNHDA, CDR2 SQIVND (reference sequence).

The chain carries TRBV30 and TRBJ2-1, with D tentatively TRBD1 (6 bases). With 1 base removed from V and 5 bases from J, the gap between germline ends came to 9 bases. The CDR3 consists of 13 residues. The V gene's germline CDR1 is GTSNPN and CDR2 SVGIG (reference sequence). The CDR3 sequence is CAWSGRGNNEQFF. CDR3 nucleotides: TGTGCCTGGAGTGGCAGGGGAAACAATGAGCAGTTCTTC.

This clone has just one count. The rearrangement uses TRBV18 and TRBJ2-7; possible D gene TRBD1, 6 bases. Germline CDR1 KGHSH, CDR2 LQKENI. This CDR3 has 15 residues. Trimming stripped 0 bases from V and 5 bases from J, with 14 bases between. CDR3 loop: CASSPPRQGSDEQYF. The CDR3 DNA is TGTGCCAGCTCACCACCCCGGCAGGGGTCCGACGAGCAGTACTTC.

A note on this clone: The junction shows a germline mismatch at one end, possibly a read error. The chain couples TRBV28 to TRBJ2-1; 10 bases are shared with TRBD1. CDR3 length: 14 residues. CDR1 and CDR2 (germline): MDHEN, SYDVKM. In DNA form, the CDR3 reads TGTGCCAGCAGGGGGGACAGGGGCTACGATGAGCAGTTCTTC. Protein sequence: CASRGDRGYDEQFF. The full variable domain, in which reference TRBV28 and TRBJ2-1 provide the parts outside the CDR3, is DVKVTQSSRYLVKRTGEKVFLECVQDMDHENMFWYRQDPGLGLRLIYFSYDVKMKEKGDIPEGYSVSREKKERFSLILESASTNQTSMYLCASRGDRGYDEQFFGPGTRLTVL.

The rearrangement uses TRBV7-9 and TRBJ1-2; TRBD1 agrees at 9 bases. Trimming cost V 5 bases and J 8 bases; bases outside gene matches: 12. CDR3 size: 15 residues. CDR1 is SEHNR, CDR2 FQNEAQ, per germline (reference sequence). The DNA of the CDR3 is TGTGCCAGCAGCGGGACAGGGCGAAATGTGAAGGGCTACACCTTC. This gives the protein CASSGTGRNVKGYTF.

This chain joins TRBV13 and TRBJ1-1, with no clear D. Germline CDR1 is PRHDT and CDR2 is FYEKMQ (reference sequence). The CDR3 is 14 amino acids. V was shortened by 5 bases and J by 1 base, with 11 bases between the two germline ends. The CDR3 sequence is CASSPRVGNTEAFF. Written as DNA, the CDR3 is TGTGCCAGCAGCCCGAGGGTAGGGAACACTGAAGCTTTCTTT.

This chain uses TRBV18 with TRBJ2-7, with 9 positions matching TRBD1. The trim removed 8 bases at V and 1 base at J, leaving 3 bases unmatched. Per germline, CDR1 KGHSH and CDR2 LQKENI. The CDR3 contains 13 residues. CDR3 protein: CASRGQGSYEQYF. For the CDR3, the DNA is TGTGCCAGCCGGGGACAGGGTTCCTACGAGCAGTACTTC.